This entry concerns a single TCR beta chain. Its specific antigen is unknown. No clone much larger than this one lies a single base away; base qualities are absent. The cohort comprised more than 550 healthy bone marrow donors. At the time of sampling, every cohort member was nominally healthy, though immune exposures that went unrecorded were likely present. The donor was CMV seronegative and was included in the group of a few hundred seronegative cohort members. Every donor gave a peripheral blood sample, and the peripheral blood mononuclear cells from that sample were used for TCR beta sequencing. Genomic DNA extraction from the blood cell samples was performed with the Qiagen DNeasy Blood Extraction Kit. The germline V gene (reference sequence) yields SGHNT for CDR1 and YYREEE for CDR2. The CDR3 runs 12 amino acids, cysteine and phenylalanine included. Just the 36-base CDR3 DNA is kept, in frame starting at base 1. The trim is 1 base for V and 6 bases for J, with a gap of 8 bases between the germline ends.

The library relied on the immunoSEQ multiplex PCR assay. For the multiplex PCR, a mixture combining 60 forward primers for TCR Vbeta segments and 13 reverse primers for TCR Jbeta segments was used. A multiplex PCR assay on genomic DNA amplified the CDR3 region of rearranged TCR beta genes. The amplified TCR beta libraries were sequenced on the Illumina HiSeq System as 87-base-pair reads. Turning to the authors' computational methods: A later analysis counted approximately 84 million unique TCR beta chains across the 600 to 850 repertoires, and roughly 11 million of these chains were shared by at least two donors. Raw reads were error-corrected and collapsed into unique sequences with a nearest-neighbor algorithm that merged closely related sequences to remove PCR and sequencing errors. CDR3 sequences were aligned to IMGT reference sequences to assign V, D and J gene segments. Each retained sequence needed at least a six-nucleotide match to both a V gene segment and a J gene segment. Rearrangements were called productive when the CDR3 lacked stop codons and stayed in frame with V and J; all others were non-productive. Following IMGT convention, CDR3 was defined as the stretch from the second conserved V-encoded cysteine up to the conserved J-encoded phenylalanine. Sequences without an unambiguous match to a single V gene segment were excluded from the earlier analysis of several hundred of the donors. In an earlier analysis of approximately 550 of the donors, V segments were called functional above 56.7% productive rearrangements and were called segregating when the between-donor standard deviation exceeded 5%. A statistical classification framework was built to diagnose cytomegalovirus status from the catalog of TCR beta chain sequences. V and J gene assignment, in a later analysis, came from comparing TCR nucleotide sequences with IMGT/GENE-DB human TR gene sequences. Using the TCRdist pipeline, a later analysis assigned CDR3 sequences along with most-parsimonious VDJ recombination scenarios. In a later analysis, each TCR beta chain was defined by its CDR3 amino acid sequence together with its V-gene family, and reads without a unique V-gene family were excluded. As a way to deal with suspected cross-contamination and a sequencing artifact, a later analysis dropped 450 to 700 nucleotide sequences that were highly shared and had low generation probability. A later analysis calculated a clonal expansion index for each public chain from normalized within-repertoire ranks of inferred template counts. In a later analysis, generation probabilities were computed using a VDJ recombination model fitted to out-of-frame rearrangements, and the results were checked against IGoR. In a later analysis, hypergeometric tests were used to score TCR-TCR, TCR-HLA and TCR-CMV co-occurrence, with a repertoire-size bias correction applied to TCR pairs. A later analysis estimated false discovery rates by permuting HLA or CMV assignments 20 times. In a later analysis, co-occurring TCRs were grouped using DBSCAN, and TCRdist sequence similarity was added for clustering within HLA-allele-positive subsets. For co-occurrence clustering, repertoires with fewer than 30,000 or more than 120,000 public chains were excluded, along with roughly 5 repertoires with anomalous nucleotide sharing. Held by TCRdb, this immuneACCESS table contains in-frame sequences only and omits some clones. Under half of the omission traces to an unresolved V gene where checked; the cause of the rest is unknown. Clone size and V and J calls were adopted from that table, with D and trimming inferred from the DNA. Across this sample there are some 120,000 clones, with 81% seen only once. The ten largest make up less than 2.5% of the sample.

The entry originates in a study of cytomegalovirus exposure and HLA in healthy donors (dated by TCRdb to 2016 to 2017). Regarding the research as a whole: In an earlier analysis of about 560 of the donors, approximately 300 Gb of sequence data and 95 million to 130 million unique TCR beta sequences from about 180 million T cells were reported. Donor age, sex, ethnicity and CMV serostatus were compiled alongside the repertoire data. Across about 370 genotyped donors of the cohort, an average of approximately 240,000 unique TCR beta nucleotide sequences per donor were sequenced, and approximately 17% of those sequences were non-productive. In addition to the first cohort of approximately 670 subjects, a separate validation cohort of 130 or so different subjects was used. Roughly five DR-DQ haplotypes were treated as single units for association and clustering because of strong linkage in the cohort. An earlier analysis of 587 of the donors used high-throughput TCR beta sequencing to judge whether each TCR beta V gene segment behaved as functional or pseudogenic. All discovery cohort repertoires had been generated on a single sequencing platform. The study was designed to test whether signatures of past pathogen exposure could be identified by cataloging public T cell receptors. About 310 gigabases of sequencing data and some 85 million unique TCR sequences were included in an early release covering about 600 HLA-typed donors. The study profiled the T cell repertoires of around 700 subjects by immunosequencing and related them to cytomegalovirus serostatus. The number of typed donors differed by locus: about 620-640 for A, B, C, DRB1 and DQB1; 500 to 550 for DQA1; 600 to 610 for DPA1; and around 470 for DPB1. Both class I and class II loci were covered by HLA typing, at four-digit resolution. A later genetic analysis used genome-wide SNP genotypes for about 65% of the 666 donors, treating that subset as a discovery cohort. Rather than using new phenotypic data, the later analysis identified candidate immune exposures from TCR beta sequences and from how often those sequences occurred across donors. In a later analysis, previously published TCR beta repertoires from 500 to 750 donors were re-analyzed and high-resolution HLA genotyping was added so that TCR occurrence patterns could be studied. Of the 350 to 450 genotyped donors, 65% to 90% fell in the genetic ancestry cluster associated with self-reported Caucasian donors. To predict cytomegalovirus infection status, the study combined high-throughput TCR immunosequencing, statistical association of individual TCRs with disease status, and machine learning. The investigation overall reported the following: When HLA alleles, especially DR and DQ, strongly co-occurred, TCR associations were difficult to assign to individual alleles. Most TCR sequences were observed very rarely across donors, whereas some public TCRs were present in many individuals. A further reported finding was that TCR beta sequences accurately predicted the HLA-A and HLA-B alleles for most subjects in the first cohort. In a later analysis, HLA-associated TCR beta chains were found to be more clonally expanded and to have lower generation probabilities than equally common non-associated chains. Some IMGT-functional V segments, including TRBV6-2 and TRBV6-3, could not be told apart with the 87-base-pair reads, so those segments were excluded. Compared with the roughly 710-donor mean, donors in an Asian-associated ancestry cluster had fewer N-insertions in productive TCRs, according to a later genetic analysis. In the study, around 150 TCR beta chains were listed as associated with cytomegalovirus. A later analysis found that TCR association rates varied across HLA loci, with DRB1 alleles showing the most associated TCRs and HLA-C alleles the fewest. A later genetic analysis associated a missense DCLRE1C variant with V-gene and J-gene trimming of TCR beta chains, and an independent cohort replicated the association. Immune exposure information for the cohort was limited to CMV serostatus. In an earlier analysis of more than 500 of the donors, most TCR beta V segments appeared in productive rearrangements about 87% or about 30% of the time, broadly matching IMGT annotations. In a later analysis, most CMV-associated TCR beta chains were found to appear HLA-restricted, with HLA associations seemingly driven largely by CMV exposure. In both the original and validation cohorts, the classifier was reported to diagnose cytomegalovirus status with high specificity and sensitivity. The presence/absence analyses assumed that sequencing depth was roughly uniform across donors, and that assumption may not be true. Several of the top co-occurrence clusters appeared to be linked to parvovirus B19, influenza, CMV and Epstein-Barr virus, according to a later analysis. Specific HLA alleles were associated with 16,951 TCR beta sequences at a false discovery rate of 0.05 in a later analysis. The authors suggested that the approach could potentially be generalized to other disease states and immunological phenotypes. A few of the identified cytomegalovirus-associated TCR beta chains were confirmed in vitro to be specific for cytomegalovirus antigens. Correlated functional status among segregating V segments might be attributable to linkage disequilibrium, but an unknown experimental factor could not be ruled out. The cohort was sequenced for TCR beta chains only, and without alpha or paired-chain data the features that could be detected were limited. A cluster of highly shared sequence variants was judged likely to be a technical artifact of the sequencing pipeline. Because some donors lacked HLA typing at each locus, the association tests relied only on the typed subset. Because counts were too low, roughly 16 rarely observed V segments, including chromosome 9 orphons, were left out of the earlier analysis of 587 of the donors.

Sequencing was carried out using PBMCs. The receptor chain draws on TRBV5-4 and TRBJ2-7; there is no confident call for the D gene. This clonotype was sampled from a woman aged 40 to 50 in good health and CMV-seronegative. Here the CDR3 is given as CASSLYRGEQYF. The sequenced DNA: TGTGCCAGCAGCTTGTATAGAGGCGAGCAGTACTTC.